The 17 T cell receptor beta chains below come from one sample, sequenced in a study of OX40 agonist ivuxolimab in advanced cancers. The data were produced by immunoSEQ multiplex PCR, yet TCRdb's version contains in-frame clones alone and is incomplete. The data contain about 100,000 clones, approximately 91% of them seen just once; the ten biggest clones take up roughly 0.64%. The specimen was CD4+ or CD8+ T cells sorted from blood, collected in a trial of the OX40 agonist ivuxolimab. The receptor source for this set is an adult with an advanced solid tumor such as melanoma, head and neck, liver or kidney cancer.

The chain is built from TRBV11-2 and TRBJ2-7, with D possibly matching TRBD2 (6 bases). Germline V CDR1 and CDR2: SGHAT, FQNNGV. The CDR3 length is 14 residues. Trimming shortened V by 1 base and J by 4 bases, and 11 bases separated the two germline ends. The CDR3 nucleotides read TGTGCCAGCAGCTTAGCTGGCGGGGTGTACGAGCAGTACTTC. It codes for CASSLAGGVYEQYF.

The chain couples TRBV5-1 to TRBJ2-2; either TRBD1 or TRBD2 may supply D (6 bases each). The CDR3 runs to 15 residues. Deletions cut 6 bases from V and 5 bases from J, with 17 bases between. The germline gives CDR1 SGHRS, CDR2 YFSETQ. The CDR3 loop is CASNVGGKATGELFF. The CDR3 nucleotides are TGCGCCAGCAATGTGGGGGGCAAGGCGACCGGGGAGCTGTTTTTT.

This clone was detected a few times. The chain couples TRBV10-3 to TRBJ1-1; perhaps TRBD1 as D (6 bases). The CDR3 totals 13 residues. Germline V lookup: CDR1 ENHRY, CDR2 SYGVKD. Trimming took off 3 bases at V and 4 bases at J, with 9 bases between the two ends. The CDR3 spells CAISDRGSTEAFF. The DNA for the CDR3 is TGTGCCATCAGTGACAGGGGTAGCACTGAAGCTTTCTTT.

As concerns this clone: Other nucleotide sequences in the sample specify the same CDR3. This chain joins TRBV7-2 and TRBJ2-3, with TRBD2 identical over 10 bases. CDR3 length: 16 residues. Looked up from germline, CDR1 is SGHTA and CDR2 is FQGNSA. V lost 2 bases to trimming and J lost 3 bases; unmatched junction nucleotides: 5. For the CDR3, the DNA is TGTGCCAGCAGCTTACGTCTAGCGGGAGCGACAGATACGCAGTATTTT. It encodes CASSLRLAGATDTQYF.

V gene TRBV29-1 combines with J gene TRBJ2-4; 8 bases are a match to TRBD2. Germline CDR1 is SQVTM and CDR2 is ANQGSEA. J was trimmed by 8 bases and V by 6 bases; bases with no gene match: 6. This CDR3 is built from 12 residues. As DNA, the CDR3 is TGCAGCGTCGCAAGCGGGGGTGACATTCAGTACTTC. Translating it yields CSVASGGDIQYF.

The chain links TRBV7-2 to TRBJ1-1; D gene uncertain. V dropped 2 bases and J dropped 4 bases, with 17 bases sitting between them. Germline V lookup: CDR1 SGHTA, CDR2 FQGNSA. The CDR3 consists of 16 residues. The CDR3 region has the DNA TGTGCCAGCAGCTTACAAAACCCCGGGTTGGGCACTGAAGCTTTCTTT. Its translation is CASSLQNPGLGTEAFF.

The chain carries TRBV7-9 and TRBJ2-5; 12 bases are shared with TRBD2. Trimming removed 1 base from V and 2 bases from J; junction bases left unmatched: 5. Germline lookup yields CDR1 SEHNR and CDR2 FQNEAQ (reference sequence). This CDR3 spans 17 amino acids. The CDR3 region has the DNA TGTGCCAGCAGCTTAGGGAGACTAGCGGGGGAACAAGAGACCCAGTACTTC. Protein sequence: CASSLGRLAGEQETQYF.

The chain is built from TRBV19 and TRBJ2-7; D gene uncertain. CDR1 and CDR2 (germline): LNHDA, SQIVND (reference sequence). The CDR3 has 17 residues. Trimming took off 1 base at V and 0 bases at J, with 16 bases between the two ends. Written as DNA, the CDR3 is TGTGCCAGTAGTATAGGTCTTTCCAATGCGGTCTCCTACGAGCAGTACTTC. Translating it yields CASSIGLSNAVSYEQYF.

This clone was found a few times. The chain is built from TRBV27 and TRBJ2-4; D might be TRBD1 (7 bases). Germline assignment: CDR1 MNHEY and CDR2 SMNVEV (reference sequence). This CDR3 has 13 amino acids. The germline V and J ends were trimmed by 6 bases and 6 bases, with 12 bases remaining between them. CDR3 coding DNA: TGTGCCAGCAGGCAGGGGGGAGGAAACATTCAGTACTTC. It translates to CASRQGGGNIQYF.

J is TRBJ2-7 and V is TRBV5-1; 10 nucleotides line up with TRBD2. This CDR3 is built from 15 residues. V dropped 0 bases and J dropped 2; count of bases not matched to a gene: 2. CDR1 and CDR2 (germline): SGHRS, YFSETQ. CDR3 nucleotides: TGCGCCAGCAGCTTGGCCCTAGCGGGAGCCTACGAGCAGTACTTC. It encodes CASSLALAGAYEQYF.

V usage is TRBV7-2 and J usage is TRBJ2-1; 10 nucleotides agree with TRBD1. Germline values: CDR1 SGHTA, CDR2 FQGNSA. This CDR3 comprises 13 residues. The V gene end was trimmed by 5 bases and the J gene end by 9 bases; junction bases not matched to a gene: 4. The CDR3 DNA is TGTGCCAGCAGCCCCGGACAGGGGGGTGAGCAGTTCTTC. It yields the protein CASSPGQGGEQFF. Full variable domain (missing parts from reference TRBV7-2 and TRBJ2-1): GAGVSQSPSNKVTEKGKDVELRCDPISGHTALYWYRQSLGQGLEFLIYFQGNSAPDKSGLPSDRFSAERTGGSVSTLTIQRTQQEDSAVYLCASSPGQGGEQFFGPGTRLTVL.

The V gene is TRBV4-2, the J gene TRBJ2-6; 9 nucleotides match TRBD1. This CDR3 spans 18 amino acids. Germline values: CDR1 LGHNA, CDR2 YNFKEQ. The trim removed 1 base at V and 1 base at J, leaving 5 bases unmatched. The CDR3 protein is CASSQVRDRASGANVLTF. CDR3 coding DNA: TGTGCCAGCAGCCAAGTGCGGGACAGGGCGTCTGGGGCCAACGTCCTGACTTTC.

This rearrangement joins TRBV4-2 to TRBJ2-1, with TRBD1 matching over 7 bases. CDR1 and CDR2 (germline): LGHNA, YNFKEQ. The CDR3 is 19 amino acids. Trimming at V came to 1 base and at J to 3 bases, leaving 15 bases not matched to a gene. This CDR3 is CASSQVQRGGDQVYNEQFF. In DNA, the CDR3 is TGTGCCAGCAGCCAAGTCCAGCGAGGGGGCGACCAGGTCTACAATGAGCAGTTCTTC.

The genes are TRBV7-8 and TRBJ2-1, with a possible D match to TRBD2 (5 bases). CDR1 is SGHVS and CDR2 is FQNEAQ in the germline V gene. V lost 1 base and J 6 bases, leaving 28 bases between the germline ends. This CDR3 has 20 amino acids. The chain's CDR3 is CASSLDKEGLGRLKANEQFF. The CDR3 DNA reads TGTGCCAGCAGCTTAGATAAAGAGGGCTTAGGCAGACTGAAAGCCAATGAGCAGTTCTTC.

This clone was observed once. The chain has TRBV7-9 and TRBJ2-7; D possibly corresponds to TRBD1 (6 bases). The germline gives CDR1 SEHNR, CDR2 FQNEAQ (reference sequence). The CDR3 length is 13 residues. V lost 7 bases to trimming and J lost 2 bases, with 12 bases between them. The CDR3 nucleotides read TGTGCCAGCATGCTACAGGGAACCTACGAGCAGTACTTC. This codes for CASMLQGTYEQYF.

This clone was counted a single time. The chain employs TRBV5-1 and TRBJ1-1; D possibly corresponds to TRBD1 (6 bases). V lost 4 bases, J lost 8 bases, and 15 bases lay in between. The CDR3 spans 13 residues. The V gene's germline CDR1 is SGHRS and CDR2 YFSETQ. CDR3 protein: CASSPGTYYEAFF. Here the CDR3 DNA reads TGCGCCAGCAGCCCGGGGACATACTACGAAGCTTTCTTT.

J is TRBJ2-6 and V is TRBV6-5; no reliable D call. V lost 4 bases to trimming and J lost 2 bases, with 3 bases between them. The germline gives CDR1 MNHEY, CDR2 SVGAGI. The CDR3 length is 13 residues. The CDR3 sequence: CASSLTGANVLTF. The CDR3 coding sequence is TGTGCCAGCAGTTTGACTGGGGCCAACGTCCTGACTTTC.